The sequence of this T cell receptor (beta chain) was determined in a study of CD8 T cells in ankylosing spondylitis. Study-wide results and limits: Seemingly distinctive of ankylosing spondylitis blood was a TCR beta motif formed by eight highly homologous variants.

This clonotype was counted between two and nine times. Its antigen is still unknown. Molecular-barcoded quantitative 5'-RACE produced these TCR beta libraries. TCRdb re-called the 5' RACE reads through MiXCR, storing one row per CDR3 protein. The sample consists of 250,000 or so distinct CDR3 sequences, 20% to 30% of them appearing once. Germline-derived CDR1 and CDR2 are DFQATT and SNEGSKA (reference sequence). The CDR3 consists of 15 residues. After removal of 5 bases from V and 5 bases from J, the junction contained 5 bases not matched to a gene. The TCR was taken from a male donor with ankylosing spondylitis or in good health (not recorded which). The sequenced sample consisted of blood, either unsorted or a sorted T cell fraction (not recorded which). This chain links TRBV20-1 with TRBJ2-1; 14 nucleotides align to TRBD2. In nucleotides, the CDR3 is TGCAGTGCTTCGCGGACTAGCGGGGGGCACAATGAGCAGTTCTTC. Translation: CSASRTSGGHNEQFF.